This T cell receptor (beta chain) was captured by sequencing in a study of CD8+ T cells in alopecia areata. At the level of the study: Tofacitinib was taken orally by treated patients, and the dose was 5 to 10 mg twice daily.

Alopecia areata patients provided lesional scalp punch biopsies and peripheral blood, both collected for the study. Isolated RNA was reverse transcribed into cDNA used as the sequencing template. Produced via immunoSEQ multiplex PCR; TCRdb's table is partial and in-frame only. The sample has some 56,000 clones; around 96% are singletons. The CDR3 extends over 18 amino acids. CDR1 is LGHNA and CDR2 is YNFKEQ in the germline V gene. V gave up 4 bases and J gave up 3 bases; unmatched junction bases: 12. The source is a human donor with alopecia areata. Sequencing used CD8+ T cells sorted from blood, obtained at week 0. The chain employs TRBV4-2 and TRBJ2-7; 13 bases are a match to TRBD2. The chain's CDR3 is CASSPKTSGGASDYEQYF. The CDR3 DNA reads as TGTGCCAGCAGCCCCAAAACTAGCGGGGGGGCCTCGGACTACGAGCAGTACTTC.